Detailed here is one T cell receptor (beta chain). The CDR3 has 16 amino acids. V lost 0 bases to trimming and J lost 6 bases, with 13 bases between them. Germline-derived CDR1 and CDR2 are SGHRS and YFSETQ. Assay used: immunoSEQ multiplex PCR; TCRdb lists only in-frame clones, some missing. The table has tens of thousands of clones, roughly 79% seen once; the top ten hold approximately 20%. The data stem from a study of blood T cell repertoires in COVID-19. The wider study: Some COVID-19 samples were acute and others convalescent; all came from the United States, Italy and Spain. The cDNA or gDNA used as material had been derived from T cells, B-cell-depleted T cells, or PBMCs.

The sample consisted of peripheral blood. The chain employs TRBV5-1 and TRBJ1-6; D ambiguous. The clonotype was recovered from a woman in her seventies with acute or convalescent COVID-19. In DNA, the CDR3 is TGCGCCAGCAGCTTGGGGTCCCAGGCTATTAATTCACCCCTCCACTTT. This sequence encodes CASSLGSQAINSPLHF.